Following are 3 T cell receptor beta chains from one sample sequenced in a study of long-term antiretroviral therapy in people with HIV. Survey level was the resolution at which the v3.0 immunoSEQ assay ran. Only in-frame clones appear in the TCRdb table, and some are missing; sequencing was by immunoSEQ multiplex PCR. The data hold 30,000 or so clones, with about 94% observed a single time. Sequencing used unsorted PBMCs, obtained around 6.5 years after starting antiretroviral therapy. All receptors derive from a woman aged 40 to 55 with HIV.

V gene TRBV6-5 combines with J gene TRBJ1-5; tentative D call: TRBD1 (5 bases). Trimming removed 7 bases at V and 4 bases at J, with 17 bases between. Germline lookup yields CDR1 MNHEY and CDR2 SVGAGI. The CDR3 length is 15 residues. The CDR3: CASTKRGGGNQPQHF. Here the CDR3 DNA reads TGTGCCAGCACAAAGAGGGGCGGGGGTAATCAGCCCCAGCATTTT.

The genes are TRBV6-5 and TRBJ1-3; TRBD1 aligns across 7 bases. The trim removed 1 base at V and 4 bases at J, leaving 7 bases unmatched. The CDR3 runs to 16 residues. Looked up from germline, CDR1 is MNHEY and CDR2 is SVGAGI. In nucleotides, the CDR3 is TGTGCCAGCAGTTACTTGCCGACAGGGATGGGAAACACCATATATTTT. Translating it yields CASSYLPTGMGNTIYF.

This chain joins TRBV5-1 and TRBJ1-1; maybe TRBD1 (5 bases). V lost 3 bases and J 6 bases, leaving 12 bases between the germline ends. This CDR3 is 13 amino acids long. The germline CDR1 and CDR2 sequences are SGHRS and YFSETQ. The DNA of the CDR3 is TGCGCCAGCAGCTCTGGGGGGGAGGCTGAAGCTTTCTTT. This translates into CASSSGGEAEAFF.